This TCR beta chain was recovered during a study of shared clonotypes between healthy human individuals. Study context: Per donor, three plates held CD4 naive cells, three held CD4 memory, two held CD8 naive and one held CD8 memory. Study results and caveats: Depth was large, yet rarefaction showed that sorted-subset sequencing was incomplete.

Note on this clone: Its specificity is unknown.

The CDR3 has 14 amino acids. The ends were cut back, 6 bases at V and 1 base at J, with 13 bases in the middle. Germline V gives CDR1 ENHRY, CDR2 SYGVKD. Assay: immunoSEQ multiplex PCR; the TCRdb copy retains only in-frame clones and omits some. This sample has nearly 1 million clones, with 70% to 85% found just once. The sequenced material came from memory CD4+ T cells sorted from blood. As to subset: CD45RA-negative fraction. The TCR sequence derives from a man aged 18-30 years in good health. The rearrangement uses TRBV10-3 and TRBJ2-7; D perhaps matches TRBD1 (6 bases). The DNA for the CDR3 is TGTGCCATCAGCCTAAACAGGGATTCCTACGAGCAGTACTTC. It is translated as CAISLNRDSYEQYF.